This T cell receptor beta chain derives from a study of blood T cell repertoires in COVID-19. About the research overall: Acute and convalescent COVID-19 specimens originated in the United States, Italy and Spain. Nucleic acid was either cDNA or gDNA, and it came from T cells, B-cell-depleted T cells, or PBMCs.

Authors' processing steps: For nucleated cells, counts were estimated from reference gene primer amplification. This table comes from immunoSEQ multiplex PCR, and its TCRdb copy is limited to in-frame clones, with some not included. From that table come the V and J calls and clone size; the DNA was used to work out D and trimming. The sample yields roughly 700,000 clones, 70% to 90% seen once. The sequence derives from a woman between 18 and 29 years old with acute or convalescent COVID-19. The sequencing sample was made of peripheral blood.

CDR3 amino acids: CASTLRGGGYTF. The CDR3 nucleotides read TGTGCCAGCACCCTTCGAGGGGGCGGCTACACCTTC. V usage is TRBV6-5 and J usage is TRBJ1-2; TRBD1 agrees at 7 bases. The CDR3 has 12 residues. V dropped 7 bases and J dropped 8; count of bases not matched to a gene: 7. The germline gives CDR1 MNHEY, CDR2 SVGAGI.